Detailed here is one T cell receptor beta chain. The donors, healthy Caucasians from Russia, were aged roughly 6 to 100. For the second PCR, which ran for about 7 to 12 cycles, a sample-barcoded 5' primer and a J-beta primer mix were used. TCRdb reanalysed the 5' RACE reads using MiXCR and keeps one entry per CDR3 protein. The sample includes more than 1,000,000 distinct CDR3 sequences, roughly a quarter of them seen just once. The record originates from a study of blood T cells in healthy people across ages. Trimming took 5 bases from V and 11 from J, leaving 12 bases between them. The CDR3 covers 11 residues. Germline V gives CDR1 MGHDK, CDR2 SYGVNS. This sample was shared with a second study, whose subject was T cells of mothers and their children.

The sequenced sample was blood. The V and J genes are TRBV25-1 and TRBJ1-2; D is perhaps TRBD1 (5 bases). The receptor was derived from a girl aged 2-15 years in good health. This chain's CDR3 is CASSYQGVYTF. CDR3 coding DNA: TGTGCCAGCAGTTACCAGGGTGTTTACACCTTC.